This TCR beta chain was found in a study of blood T cell repertoires in COVID-19. Study-level background: Samples taken during acute and convalescent COVID-19 were collected in the United States, Italy and Spain. From T cells, B-cell-depleted T cells, or PBMCs came the material, which was cDNA or gDNA.

Authors' methods: Nucleated cell number was recorded as an estimate derived from reference gene primer amplification. Method: immunoSEQ multiplex PCR; TCRdb's copy keeps in-frame clones and lacks some. The V and J calls and the clone size are those of that table, but D and trimming were determined from the DNA. The repertoire holds approximately 160,000 clones, with 85% to 95% as singletons. This CDR3 contains 17 residues. The germline V gene has CDR1 SEHNR and CDR2 FQNEAQ (reference sequence). The V end was cut by 4 bases, the J end by 4 bases, with 19 bases between. Sequenced input: peripheral blood. The sequence derives from a middle-aged man with acute or convalescent COVID-19. The V and J genes are TRBV7-9 and TRBJ1-4; a weak D match, TRBD1 (5 bases). This CDR3 reads CASSSTGGIRSNEKLFF. DNA of the CDR3: TGTGCCAGCAGCTCCACTGGGGGGATAAGAAGTAATGAAAAACTGTTTTTT.